This record looks at one T cell receptor beta chain sequence and its context. No cognate antigen has been identified for it. Base quality data are lacking; no much larger clone is found one base away. The data belong to a study of blood T cell repertoires in COVID-19 (dated by TCRdb to the early 2020s). About the study as a whole: Samples covering the acute and convalescent phases of COVID-19 were provided by collaborators in the United States, Italy and Spain. The repertoires were released in a freely available public database intended as a resource for research on the immune response to SARS-CoV-2. Samples were obtained from the ongoing ImmuneRACE study (first 160 participants) and from over 1,000 subjects provided by 6 global collaborators. Where available, HLA class I and class II types were taken from metadata supplied by the sample provider and were not determined by assay-based typing. A de-identified subject ID, COVID-19 status, age in years and sex were almost always included in the sample metadata. The material from the prospective study consisted of cDNA or gDNA derived from T cells, B-cell-depleted T cells, or PBMCs. The dataset comprised deeply sampled blood TCRbeta repertoires from subjects exposed to, actively infected with, or recovered from COVID-19.

Overall results and qualifications from the work: The quantity of clinical and demographic metadata differed by source and by participant and was supplied without curation.

Whole blood was collected in K2EDTA tubes by collaborating institutions according to the institutions' own protocols. For TCRbeta analysis, collaborator samples were shipped as frozen whole blood, as isolated PBMCs, or as DNA extracted from either sample type. TCRbeta CDR3 regions were amplified from genomic DNA using the immunoSEQ Assay, a bias-controlled multiplex PCR. In the original analysis: Within the assay, amplification of reference gene primers was used to estimate how many nucleated cells each sample contained. To quantify the absolute abundance of each unique TCRbeta CDR3 rearrangement, sequence reads were collapsed and filtered. For each sample, productive Simpson clonality was calculated as the square root of Simpson's diversity index over productive rearrangements. What TCRdb holds here is the immuneACCESS table cut down to in-frame rearrangements. Part of the clones is not present; checked against another copy, under half of the missing clones reflect an unresolved V gene, and the others are unexplained. The DNA gave D and trimming, while V, J and clone size come from that table. The sample profile shows about 49,000 clones; around 85% of them were found once. The ten largest clones represent 11% to 15% of the sample.

Input material: peripheral blood. The sequence was obtained from a human donor in a cohort sampled during active COVID-19.

The DNA is as follows: TGTGCCAGCACCTTACCGGGACTTAAGGGGGCTTTCTTT. It codes for CASTLPGLKGAFF. The receptor chain draws on TRBV28 and TRBJ1-1, with a weak D call of TRBD1 (5 bases match). The germline V gene supplies CDR1 MDHEN and CDR2 SYDVKM. V drops 7 bases and J drops 11 bases, leaving 20 bases in between. The CDR3 goes from the cysteine to the phenylalanine over 13 residues. The DNA shown is the 39-base CDR3, in frame from base 1.